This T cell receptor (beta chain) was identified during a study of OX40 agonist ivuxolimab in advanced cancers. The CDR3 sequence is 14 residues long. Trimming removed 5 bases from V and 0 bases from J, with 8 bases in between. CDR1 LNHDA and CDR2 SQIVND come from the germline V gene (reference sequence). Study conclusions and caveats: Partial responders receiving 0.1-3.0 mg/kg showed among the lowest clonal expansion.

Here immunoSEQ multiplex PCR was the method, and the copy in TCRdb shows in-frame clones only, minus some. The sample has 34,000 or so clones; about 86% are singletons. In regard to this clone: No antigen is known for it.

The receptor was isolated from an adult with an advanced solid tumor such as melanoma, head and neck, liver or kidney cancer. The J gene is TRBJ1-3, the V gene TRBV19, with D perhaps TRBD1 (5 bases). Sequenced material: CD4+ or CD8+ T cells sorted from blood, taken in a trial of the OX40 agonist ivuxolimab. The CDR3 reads CASSPDNSGNTIYF. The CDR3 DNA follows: TGTGCCAGTAGTCCGGACAACTCTGGAAACACCATATATTTT. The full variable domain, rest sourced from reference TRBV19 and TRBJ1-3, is DGGITQSPKYLFRKEGQNVTLSCEQNLNHDAMYWYRQDPGQGLRLIYYSQIVNDFQKGDIAEGYSVSREKKESFPLTVTSAQKNPTAFYLCASSPDNSGNTIYFGEGSWLTVV.